This T cell receptor (beta chain) was observed in a study of shared clonotypes between healthy human individuals. Free of recent acute infections or vaccinations, the donors were healthy HIV-negative adults. The assay was immunoSEQ multiplex PCR, and TCRdb's table has in-frame clones only and misses some. The sample has 450,000 to 650,000 clones; roughly 79% are singletons. The germline V gene has CDR1 SGDLS and CDR2 YYNGEE. V gave up 0 bases and J gave up 6 bases; unmatched junction bases: 7. The CDR3 has 15 amino acids. This TCR was recovered from a woman between 40 and 55 years old in good health. Some clones in this sample may be carry-over from other donors' samples. Sequencing was done on a sample of PBMCs. The chain links TRBV9 to TRBJ2-7; TRBD2 matches 9 bases. Here the CDR3 DNA reads TGTGCCAGCAGCGTAGGAGCTAGCGGGGTAGGCGAGCAGTACTTC. This sequence encodes CASSVGASGVGEQYF. The full variable domain, its missing parts supplied by reference TRBV9 and TRBJ2-7, is DSGVTQTPKHLITATGQRVTLRCSPRSGDLSVYWYQQSLDQGLQFLIQYYNGEERAKGNILERFSAQQFPDLHSELNLSSLELGDSALYFCASSVGASGVGEQYFGPGTRLTVT.